Here is one T cell receptor (beta chain) with its context. Sequenced by immunoSEQ multiplex PCR; TCRdb stores in-frame clones only, minus some. The table has about 96,000 clones, 80% to 95% seen once. This sample was included in a study of control samples from healthy donors and cancer patients. CDR1 LGHDT and CDR2 YNNKEL come from the germline V gene (reference sequence). Trimming shortened V by 0 bases and J by 5 bases, and 9 bases separated the two germline ends. CDR3 length: 14 residues. The sequence was collected from a man aged 18-30 years in good health. What was sequenced was blood. The chain recombines TRBV3-1 (or the pseudogene TRBV3-2) with TRBJ2-3, with D hard to call. The CDR3 protein is CASSQDVRGDTQYF. DNA for the CDR3: TGTGCCAGCAGCCAAGATGTCCGAGGAGATACGCAGTATTTT.